The 29 T cell receptor beta chains listed next were all sequenced from one sample in a study of cytomegalovirus exposure and HLA in healthy donors. PCR amplification relied on 60 Vbeta primers (plus 13 Jbeta primers). The protocol was immunoSEQ multiplex PCR, while the TCRdb copy is restricted to in-frame clones and leaves out a portion. This table holds just over 95,000 clones, 78% found once. Sequences were obtained from PBMCs. These receptors were collected from a woman aged 40 to 50 in good health and CMV-seropositive.

This clone was recorded only once. The gene calls are TRBV18 and TRBJ2-7; maybe TRBD2 (5 bases). This CDR3 contains 14 residues. Germline CDR1 is KGHSH and CDR2 is LQKENI. With 4 bases removed from V and 6 bases from J, the gap between germline ends came to 16 bases. CDR3 region: CASSLREAEGEQYF. For the CDR3, the DNA is TGTGCCAGCTCACTACGGGAAGCTGAAGGCGAGCAGTACTTC.

J is TRBJ2-1 and V is TRBV10-1, with a possible D match to TRBD1 (5 bases). Trimming pared 3 bases from V and 8 bases from J, leaving 14 bases between. CDR3 size: 14 residues. In germline, CDR1 is WNHNN, CDR2 SYGVQD (reference sequence). CDR3 nucleotides: TGCGCCAGCAGTGAAGAATTTGACAGCCATGAGCAGTTCTTC. Protein product: CASSEEFDSHEQFF.

This chain links TRBV2 with TRBJ2-5, with D possibly being TRBD1 (6 bases). The V end was cut by 5 bases, the J end by 2 bases, with 9 bases between. The CDR3 runs to 13 residues. Germline V gene sequence: CDR1 SNHLY, CDR2 FYNNEI. The CDR3 nucleotides are TGTGCCAGCAGTTACAGGGAACAAGAGACCCAGTACTTC. Translation gives CASSYREQETQYF.

CDR3 amino acids: CASSYTGTANYGYTF. The CDR3 bases are TGTGCCAGCAGCTATACAGGGACGGCGAACTATGGCTACACCTTC. This chain uses TRBV5-5 with TRBJ1-2; tentatively, D is TRBD1 (6 bases). V lost 3 bases to trimming and J lost 2 bases, with 14 bases between them. This CDR3 is built from 15 residues. CDR1 and CDR2 (germline): SGHKS, YYEKEE (reference sequence).

This clone turned up a few times. This sequence joins TRBV18 and TRBJ2-3; D is possibly TRBD2 (5 bases). The CDR3 extends over 16 amino acids. The V end lost 7 bases, the J end lost 2 bases, and 19 bases lay between the germline ends. Germline V gene data show CDR1 as KGHSH and CDR2 as LQKENI. The CDR3 DNA follows: TGTGCCAGCTTAAAGGAGGCCCCAGCGCACACAGATACGCAGTATTTT. This gives the protein CASLKEAPAHTDTQYF. Combining the CDR3 with reference TRBV18 and TRBJ2-3 gives the whole variable domain NAGVMQNPRHLVRRRGQEARLRCSPMKGHSHVYWYRQLPEEGLKFMVYLQKENIIDESGMPKERFSAEFPKEGPSILRIQQVVRGDSAAYFCASLKEAPAHTDTQYFGPGTRLTVL.

This chain connects TRBV7-2 to TRBJ2-5; 14 nucleotides align to TRBD2. Near its end, the DNA agrees better with TRBJ2-7, so the J call may be wrong. Germline V CDR1 and CDR2: SGHTA, FQGNSA. The length of the CDR3 is 15 residues. The CDR3 bases are TGTGCCAGCAGAGTGGGACTAGCGGGAGCTTACGAGCAGTACTTC. Translating gives CASRVGLAGAYEQYF.

The rearrangement links TRBV29-1 to TRBJ2-1; 9 nucleotides line up with TRBD2. Germline CDR1 SQVTM, CDR2 ANQGSEA. This CDR3 spans 15 amino acids. Losses at the gene ends were 2 bases for V and 3 bases for J; bases not matched to a gene: 5. The CDR3, as DNA: TGCAGCGTTGAAAGGGCGGGAGGGTACTACAATGAGCAGTTCTTC. The encoded protein is CSVERAGGYYNEQFF.

The chain links TRBV7-3 to TRBJ2-7, with 9 bases lining up with TRBD1. The CDR3 consists of 16 residues. Trimming removed 5 bases from V and 4 bases from J; junction bases left unmatched: 12. The V gene's germline CDR1 is SGHTA and CDR2 FQGTGA. The CDR3 DNA reads as TGTGCCAGCAGCGCACCTACCGGGACAGGGATATACGAGCAGTACTTC. It translates to CASSAPTGTGIYEQYF.

The V call is TRBV7-9, the J call TRBJ1-1; possibly TRBD1 for D (6 bases). Germline values: CDR1 SEHNR, CDR2 FQNEAQ (reference sequence). There are 13 residues in the CDR3. V was pared by 4 bases and J by 1 base, with 7 bases between. The CDR3 DNA sequence: TGTGCCAGCAGCTGGGGACAGAACACTGAAGCTTTCTTT. This sequence encodes CASSWGQNTEAFF.

This clone was observed a single time. The CDR3 loop reads CASSLADSSRGSGRAPGELFF. CDR3 DNA sequence: TGCGCCAGCAGCTTGGCGGACTCATCAAGAGGAAGCGGGAGGGCCCCCGGGGAGCTGTTTTTT. The chain is built from TRBV5-1 and TRBJ2-2; 10 bases map to TRBD2. The ends lost 0 bases at V and 6 bases at J; junction bases unmatched: 20. The CDR3 contains 21 residues. Germline V gene sequence: CDR1 SGHRS, CDR2 YFSETQ.

The rearrangement joins TRBV6-5 to TRBJ1-3; 7 bases agree with TRBD1. V was pared by 5 bases and J by 2 bases, with 6 bases of the junction left unmatched. CDR3 length equals 15 residues. Germline CDR1 MNHEY, CDR2 SVGAGI. CDR3 nucleotides: TGTGCCAGCAGTCCTTGGGACAGCACTGGAAACACCATATATTTT. This translates into CASSPWDSTGNTIYF.

This clone has only a few counts. The chain joins TRBV5-4 to TRBJ2-3; 9 bases are a match to TRBD1. Per the germline V gene, CDR1 is SGHNT and CDR2 is YYREEE (reference sequence). Trimming at V came to 4 bases and at J to 5 bases, leaving 11 bases not matched to a gene. The CDR3 consists of 16 residues. The CDR3 nucleotides are TGTGCCAGCAGCCTACCGGGACAGGGAGGGGGAGATACGCAGTATTTT. This codes for CASSLPGQGGGDTQYF.

V and J are TRBV7-9 and TRBJ2-7, with D possibly matching TRBD1 (7 bases). From germline, CDR1 is SEHNR and CDR2 FQNEAQ (reference sequence). V lost 7 bases and J 1 base, leaving 14 bases between the germline ends. The CDR3 is made up of 14 amino acids. The CDR3 loop is CASTPGDRSYEQYF. DNA of the CDR3: TGTGCCAGCACCCCGGGGGACAGATCCTACGAGCAGTACTTC.

This clone was recorded once. J is TRBJ2-1 and V is TRBV2, with 10 nucleotides matching TRBD2. V dropped 2 bases and J dropped 6; count of bases not matched to a gene: 4. CDR1 and CDR2 from the germline V gene are SNHLY and FYNNEI. The CDR3 has 15 amino acids. This CDR3 is CASSESSGSLNEQFF. DNA of the CDR3: TGTGCCAGCAGTGAATCTAGCGGGAGCCTCAATGAGCAGTTCTTC. The full variable domain, in which reference TRBV2 and TRBJ2-1 provide the parts outside the CDR3, is EPEVTQTPSHQVTQMGQEVILRCVPISNHLYFYWYRQILGQKVEFLVSFYNNEISEKSEIFDDQFSVERPDGSNFTLKIRSTKLEDSAMYFCASSESSGSLNEQFFGPGTRLTVL.

The rearrangement uses TRBV6-1 and TRBJ2-7; maybe TRBD1 (5 bases). The CDR3 loop spans 13 amino acids. Trimming removed 6 bases from V and 6 bases from J, with 15 bases in between. CDR1 and CDR2 from the germline V gene are MNHNS and SASEGT. This CDR3 reads CASRRTRPGEQYF. CDR3 bases: TGTGCCAGCAGAAGGACACGTCCTGGCGAGCAGTACTTC.

The gene calls are TRBV4-2 and TRBJ2-6, with D uncertain. Germline CDR1 LGHNA, CDR2 YNFKEQ. V was cut by 4 bases and J by 0 bases, with 10 bases left in between. This CDR3 has 16 amino acids. The CDR3 nucleotides read TGTGCCAGCAGCCGAGACGTGAGCTCTGGGGCCAACGTCCTGACTTTC. Translation: CASSRDVSSGANVLTF.

The chain carries TRBV6-6 and TRBJ1-2; a possible D gene is TRBD1 (6 bases). Germline assignment: CDR1 MNHNY and CDR2 SVGAGI (reference sequence). Trimming pared 6 bases from V and 3 bases from J, leaving 17 bases between. The CDR3 contains 15 residues. CDR3 nucleotides: TGTGCCAGCAGAGCCACAGGGATCGAAGACTATGGCTACACCTTC. This gives the protein CASRATGIEDYGYTF.

The chain links TRBV7-8 to TRBJ1-1; weak D call: TRBD1 (5 bases). The CDR3 is 14 amino acids. The V gene's germline CDR1 is SGHVS and CDR2 FQNEAQ. Trimming took 1 base from V and 4 from J, leaving 10 bases between them. The CDR3 nucleotides are TGTGCCAGCAGCTTAGTCGGGGGTGGCACTGAAGCTTTCTTT. Protein product: CASSLVGGGTEAFF.

In DNA, the CDR3 is TGTGCCAGCAGCTCCCCTCGATCTAGCCGGGTTAACAATGAGCAGTTCTTC. Encoded protein: CASSSPRSSRVNNEQFF. The V gene is TRBV27, the J gene TRBJ2-1, with D perhaps TRBD2 (5 bases). Germline V gene lookup returns CDR1 MNHEY and CDR2 SMNVEV (reference sequence). The CDR3 covers 17 residues. V lost 6 bases, J lost 5 bases, and 23 bases lay in between.

V is TRBV14 and J is TRBJ2-7; tentative D call: TRBD1 (6 bases). The CDR3 length is 18 residues. Per the germline V gene, CDR1 is SGHDN and CDR2 is FVKESK. V shed 2 bases and J shed 0 bases, with 20 bases lying between them. CDR3 loop: CASSQKSTWDNPSYEQYF. The CDR3 nucleotides read TGTGCCAGCAGCCAAAAATCCACTTGGGACAATCCCTCCTACGAGCAGTACTTC. Using reference TRBV14 and TRBJ2-7 for the parts outside the CDR3, the full variable domain is EAGVTQFPSHSVIEKGQTVTLRCDPISGHDNLYWYRRVMGKEIKFLLHFVKESKQDESGMPNNRFLAERTGGTYSTLKVQPAELEDSGVYFCASSQKSTWDNPSYEQYFGPGTRLTVT.

This clone was picked up a small number of times. The chain couples TRBV6-6 to TRBJ2-3, with 12 bases fitting TRBD2. This CDR3 comprises 15 residues. The junction had 4 bases not matched to a gene; V was cut back by 6 bases and J by 3 bases. Germline V gene data show CDR1 as MNHNY and CDR2 as SVGAGI (reference sequence). For the CDR3, the DNA is TGTGCCAGCAGCAGGACTAGCGGGATGACAGATACGCAGTATTTT. Protein sequence: CASSRTSGMTDTQYF.

The rearrangement uses TRBV4-1 and TRBJ2-1; D gene ambiguous. The CDR3 contains 16 residues. Germline loops: CDR1 MGHRA, CDR2 YSYEKL. The germline V and J ends were trimmed by 6 bases and 0 bases, with 15 bases remaining between them. The CDR3 spells CASSHGLRFSYNEQFF. CDR3 coding DNA: TGCGCCAGCAGTCACGGTCTCCGGTTCTCCTACAATGAGCAGTTCTTC.

The chain has TRBV5-4 and TRBJ2-3; D call uncertain. Trimming took 0 bases from V and 1 from J, leaving 9 bases between them. CDR1 and CDR2 from the germline V gene are SGHNT and YYREEE (reference sequence). The CDR3 spans 15 residues. The CDR3 bases are TGTGCCAGCAGCTTGGGGTCCATAGGCACAGATACGCAGTATTTT. Translation: CASSLGSIGTDTQYF.

This clone was found a few times. The chain joins TRBV28 to TRBJ2-4; D unclear. V lost 6 bases to trimming and J lost 9 bases, with 21 bases between them. Looked up from germline, CDR1 is MDHEN and CDR2 is SYDVKM. The CDR3 runs to 15 residues. In nucleotides, the CDR3 is TGTGCCAGCAGCTCTCGACAATCCGTCCAGAGCATTCAGTACTTC. Its protein product is CASSSRQSVQSIQYF.

This clone was observed a few times. V is TRBV5-4 and J is TRBJ2-5; D remains unclear. V was cut by 6 bases and J by 1 base, with 7 bases left in between. CDR3 length equals 12 residues. Germline CDR1 reads SGHNT; CDR2 reads YYREEE (reference sequence). CDR3 sequence (DNA): TGTGCCAGCACGCGAGGCCAAGAGACCCAGTACTTC. Protein product: CASTRGQETQYF.

The V call is TRBV5-4, the J call TRBJ2-7; TRBD2 agrees at 9 bases. Per the germline V gene, CDR1 is SGHNT and CDR2 is YYREEE (reference sequence). There are 14 residues in the CDR3. After removal of 1 base from V and 1 base from J, the junction contained 0 bases not matched to a gene. This chain's CDR3 is CASSLLAGSYEQYF. As DNA, the CDR3 is TGTGCCAGCAGCTTGCTAGCGGGGTCCTACGAGCAGTACTTC. Drawing the rest from reference TRBV5-4 and TRBJ2-7, the complete variable domain is ETGVTQSPTHLIKTRGQQVTLRCSSQSGHNTVSWYQQALGQGPQFIFQYYREEENGRGNFPPRFSGLQFPNYSSELNVNALELDDSALYLCASSLLAGSYEQYFGPGTRLTVT.

This clone was detected a few times. The genes are TRBV28 and TRBJ2-6; no definite D call. V lost 1 base, J lost 3 bases, and 13 bases lay in between. The CDR3 runs 17 residues. The germline V gene has CDR1 MDHEN and CDR2 SYDVKM. The CDR3 nucleotides read TGTGCCAGCAGTTTATTCTCTAGTCTAGGTGGGGCCAACGTCCTGACTTTC. This codes for CASSLFSSLGGANVLTF.

The gene calls are TRBV10-1 and TRBJ2-7; D perhaps matches TRBD2 (5 bases). V dropped 2 bases and J dropped 6 bases, with 8 bases sitting between them. The CDR3 is 12 residues long. Germline V CDR1 and CDR2: WNHNN, SYGVQD (reference sequence). The CDR3 DNA reads as TGCGCCAGCAGTGAGGCACGGGGCGAGCAGTACTTC. The encoded protein is CASSEARGEQYF.

This rearrangement joins TRBV5-1 to TRBJ2-2, with 8 nucleotides matching TRBD1. J lost 4 bases, V lost 7 bases, and 6 bases had no gene match. The CDR3 length is 14 residues. Germline-derived CDR1 and CDR2 are SGHRS and YFSETQ. The DNA of the CDR3 is TGCGCCAGCTGCCCGGGACAGGTCACCGGGGAGCTGTTTTTT. Protein: CASCPGQVTGELFF.